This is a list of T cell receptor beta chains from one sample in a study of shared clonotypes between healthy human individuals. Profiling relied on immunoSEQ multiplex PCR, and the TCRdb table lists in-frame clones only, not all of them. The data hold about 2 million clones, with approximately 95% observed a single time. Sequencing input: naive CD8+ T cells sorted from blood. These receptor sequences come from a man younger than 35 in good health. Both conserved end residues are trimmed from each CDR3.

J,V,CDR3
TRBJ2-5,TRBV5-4,ASSPGTPAPETQY
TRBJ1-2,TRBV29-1,SVETGINYGYT
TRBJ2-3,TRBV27,ASLPAFGDTQY
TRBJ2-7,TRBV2,ASSVGGVRSYEQY
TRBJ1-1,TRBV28,ASSPLPEGRDTEAF
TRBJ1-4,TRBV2,ASIPDRGGTNEKLF
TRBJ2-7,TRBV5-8,ASRLGAGDGNEQY
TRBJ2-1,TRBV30,AWSFSGNEQF
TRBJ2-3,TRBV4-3,ASSQSSDNTQY
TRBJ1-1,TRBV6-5,ASSPGLSEAF
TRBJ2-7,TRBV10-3,ATLAGGGYEQY